This T cell receptor beta chain was identified during a study of blood T cell repertoires in COVID-19. Original processing methods: Reference gene primers were amplified, and this amplification served to estimate nucleated cell counts. Produced via immunoSEQ multiplex PCR; TCRdb's table is partial and in-frame only. That table furnishes V, J and clone size, whereas the DNA furnished D and trimming. The table lists 110,000 to 150,000 clones, 65% to 80% of them singletons. Losses at the gene ends were 4 bases for V and 2 bases for J; bases not matched to a gene: 7. The CDR3 covers 15 residues. Germline-derived CDR1 and CDR2 are SGHRS and YFSETQ.

The sequence was collected from a man aged 55 to 69 with acute or convalescent COVID-19. V and J are TRBV5-1 and TRBJ2-7; 9 bases fit TRBD1. Source material: peripheral blood. The CDR3 bases are TGCGCCAGCAGCCCCGGGGGGACAGGGACCTACGAGCAGTACTTC. It specifies CASSPGGTGTYEQYF.